The TCR beta chain described here comes from a study of cytomegalovirus exposure and HLA in healthy donors. Both 60 Vbeta primers and 13 Jbeta primers went into the PCR. Assay used: immunoSEQ multiplex PCR; TCRdb lists only in-frame clones, some missing. The sample yields 180,000 or so clones, roughly 87% seen once. Trimming removed 5 bases from V and 7 bases from J, with 15 bases in between. This CDR3 has 14 amino acids. Looked up from germline, CDR1 is SGHVS and CDR2 is FQNEAQ. This chain links TRBV7-8 with TRBJ1-5, with D perhaps matching TRBD1 (5 bases). Input material: PBMCs. The TCR originated in a man aged 35 to 55 in good health and CMV-seronegative. The CDR3 here is CASSRTGGGQPQHF. DNA of the CDR3: TGTGCCAGCAGCCGTACGGGGGGAGGACAGCCCCAGCATTTT.